The rows below give T cell receptor beta chains drawn from one sample of a study of molecular identifiers for immune sequencing clone quantification. A single record per CDR3 protein comes from TCRdb applying MiXCR to the PCR reads. This sample yields roughly 93,000 distinct CDR3 sequences, of which more than 20% are seen a single time; approximately 0.78% belongs to the top ten. Input material: naive CD8+ T cells from blood, with Jurkat cell RNA spiked in. Receptors were obtained from a human donor in good health. Some libraries in this study had Jurkat cell RNA spiked in. Each CDR3 is given with its conserved first and last residue.

V gene | CDR3 protein
TRBV30 | CAWGRQGYEQYF
TRBV27 | CASSLWVGGGNEQFF
TRBV6-6 | CASSWLGQAYEQYF
TRBV29-1 | CSVELYGEQYF
TRBV19 | CASSSRGHTPYEQYF
TRBV5-4 | CASSEGQTNTGELFF
TRBV4-3 | CASSQGTAGTGVREQYF
TRBV11-2 | CASRTGTGINEQFF
TRBV30 | CAWSVSGGAIEQYF
TRBV7-9 | CASSLPLAGVLGTDAQYF
TRBV29-1 | CSVESREDEQYF
TRBV28 | CASNPRPTDTQYF
TRBV4-1 | CASSQVFGTPSYEQYF
TRBV30 | CAWSVGAGNYGYTF
TRBV7-2 | CASSPPGSYQPQHF
TRBV3-1 | CASSQEDTGELFF
TRBV14 | CASSQITGGAKFPYEQYF
TRBV4-3 | CASSQDGGGYEQYF
TRBV5-6 | CASRLAPRREQYF
TRBV30 | CAWSGEWAGAQYF
TRBV7-2 | CASPRPPEEQYF
TRBV15 | CATSRSKVGATNEKLFF